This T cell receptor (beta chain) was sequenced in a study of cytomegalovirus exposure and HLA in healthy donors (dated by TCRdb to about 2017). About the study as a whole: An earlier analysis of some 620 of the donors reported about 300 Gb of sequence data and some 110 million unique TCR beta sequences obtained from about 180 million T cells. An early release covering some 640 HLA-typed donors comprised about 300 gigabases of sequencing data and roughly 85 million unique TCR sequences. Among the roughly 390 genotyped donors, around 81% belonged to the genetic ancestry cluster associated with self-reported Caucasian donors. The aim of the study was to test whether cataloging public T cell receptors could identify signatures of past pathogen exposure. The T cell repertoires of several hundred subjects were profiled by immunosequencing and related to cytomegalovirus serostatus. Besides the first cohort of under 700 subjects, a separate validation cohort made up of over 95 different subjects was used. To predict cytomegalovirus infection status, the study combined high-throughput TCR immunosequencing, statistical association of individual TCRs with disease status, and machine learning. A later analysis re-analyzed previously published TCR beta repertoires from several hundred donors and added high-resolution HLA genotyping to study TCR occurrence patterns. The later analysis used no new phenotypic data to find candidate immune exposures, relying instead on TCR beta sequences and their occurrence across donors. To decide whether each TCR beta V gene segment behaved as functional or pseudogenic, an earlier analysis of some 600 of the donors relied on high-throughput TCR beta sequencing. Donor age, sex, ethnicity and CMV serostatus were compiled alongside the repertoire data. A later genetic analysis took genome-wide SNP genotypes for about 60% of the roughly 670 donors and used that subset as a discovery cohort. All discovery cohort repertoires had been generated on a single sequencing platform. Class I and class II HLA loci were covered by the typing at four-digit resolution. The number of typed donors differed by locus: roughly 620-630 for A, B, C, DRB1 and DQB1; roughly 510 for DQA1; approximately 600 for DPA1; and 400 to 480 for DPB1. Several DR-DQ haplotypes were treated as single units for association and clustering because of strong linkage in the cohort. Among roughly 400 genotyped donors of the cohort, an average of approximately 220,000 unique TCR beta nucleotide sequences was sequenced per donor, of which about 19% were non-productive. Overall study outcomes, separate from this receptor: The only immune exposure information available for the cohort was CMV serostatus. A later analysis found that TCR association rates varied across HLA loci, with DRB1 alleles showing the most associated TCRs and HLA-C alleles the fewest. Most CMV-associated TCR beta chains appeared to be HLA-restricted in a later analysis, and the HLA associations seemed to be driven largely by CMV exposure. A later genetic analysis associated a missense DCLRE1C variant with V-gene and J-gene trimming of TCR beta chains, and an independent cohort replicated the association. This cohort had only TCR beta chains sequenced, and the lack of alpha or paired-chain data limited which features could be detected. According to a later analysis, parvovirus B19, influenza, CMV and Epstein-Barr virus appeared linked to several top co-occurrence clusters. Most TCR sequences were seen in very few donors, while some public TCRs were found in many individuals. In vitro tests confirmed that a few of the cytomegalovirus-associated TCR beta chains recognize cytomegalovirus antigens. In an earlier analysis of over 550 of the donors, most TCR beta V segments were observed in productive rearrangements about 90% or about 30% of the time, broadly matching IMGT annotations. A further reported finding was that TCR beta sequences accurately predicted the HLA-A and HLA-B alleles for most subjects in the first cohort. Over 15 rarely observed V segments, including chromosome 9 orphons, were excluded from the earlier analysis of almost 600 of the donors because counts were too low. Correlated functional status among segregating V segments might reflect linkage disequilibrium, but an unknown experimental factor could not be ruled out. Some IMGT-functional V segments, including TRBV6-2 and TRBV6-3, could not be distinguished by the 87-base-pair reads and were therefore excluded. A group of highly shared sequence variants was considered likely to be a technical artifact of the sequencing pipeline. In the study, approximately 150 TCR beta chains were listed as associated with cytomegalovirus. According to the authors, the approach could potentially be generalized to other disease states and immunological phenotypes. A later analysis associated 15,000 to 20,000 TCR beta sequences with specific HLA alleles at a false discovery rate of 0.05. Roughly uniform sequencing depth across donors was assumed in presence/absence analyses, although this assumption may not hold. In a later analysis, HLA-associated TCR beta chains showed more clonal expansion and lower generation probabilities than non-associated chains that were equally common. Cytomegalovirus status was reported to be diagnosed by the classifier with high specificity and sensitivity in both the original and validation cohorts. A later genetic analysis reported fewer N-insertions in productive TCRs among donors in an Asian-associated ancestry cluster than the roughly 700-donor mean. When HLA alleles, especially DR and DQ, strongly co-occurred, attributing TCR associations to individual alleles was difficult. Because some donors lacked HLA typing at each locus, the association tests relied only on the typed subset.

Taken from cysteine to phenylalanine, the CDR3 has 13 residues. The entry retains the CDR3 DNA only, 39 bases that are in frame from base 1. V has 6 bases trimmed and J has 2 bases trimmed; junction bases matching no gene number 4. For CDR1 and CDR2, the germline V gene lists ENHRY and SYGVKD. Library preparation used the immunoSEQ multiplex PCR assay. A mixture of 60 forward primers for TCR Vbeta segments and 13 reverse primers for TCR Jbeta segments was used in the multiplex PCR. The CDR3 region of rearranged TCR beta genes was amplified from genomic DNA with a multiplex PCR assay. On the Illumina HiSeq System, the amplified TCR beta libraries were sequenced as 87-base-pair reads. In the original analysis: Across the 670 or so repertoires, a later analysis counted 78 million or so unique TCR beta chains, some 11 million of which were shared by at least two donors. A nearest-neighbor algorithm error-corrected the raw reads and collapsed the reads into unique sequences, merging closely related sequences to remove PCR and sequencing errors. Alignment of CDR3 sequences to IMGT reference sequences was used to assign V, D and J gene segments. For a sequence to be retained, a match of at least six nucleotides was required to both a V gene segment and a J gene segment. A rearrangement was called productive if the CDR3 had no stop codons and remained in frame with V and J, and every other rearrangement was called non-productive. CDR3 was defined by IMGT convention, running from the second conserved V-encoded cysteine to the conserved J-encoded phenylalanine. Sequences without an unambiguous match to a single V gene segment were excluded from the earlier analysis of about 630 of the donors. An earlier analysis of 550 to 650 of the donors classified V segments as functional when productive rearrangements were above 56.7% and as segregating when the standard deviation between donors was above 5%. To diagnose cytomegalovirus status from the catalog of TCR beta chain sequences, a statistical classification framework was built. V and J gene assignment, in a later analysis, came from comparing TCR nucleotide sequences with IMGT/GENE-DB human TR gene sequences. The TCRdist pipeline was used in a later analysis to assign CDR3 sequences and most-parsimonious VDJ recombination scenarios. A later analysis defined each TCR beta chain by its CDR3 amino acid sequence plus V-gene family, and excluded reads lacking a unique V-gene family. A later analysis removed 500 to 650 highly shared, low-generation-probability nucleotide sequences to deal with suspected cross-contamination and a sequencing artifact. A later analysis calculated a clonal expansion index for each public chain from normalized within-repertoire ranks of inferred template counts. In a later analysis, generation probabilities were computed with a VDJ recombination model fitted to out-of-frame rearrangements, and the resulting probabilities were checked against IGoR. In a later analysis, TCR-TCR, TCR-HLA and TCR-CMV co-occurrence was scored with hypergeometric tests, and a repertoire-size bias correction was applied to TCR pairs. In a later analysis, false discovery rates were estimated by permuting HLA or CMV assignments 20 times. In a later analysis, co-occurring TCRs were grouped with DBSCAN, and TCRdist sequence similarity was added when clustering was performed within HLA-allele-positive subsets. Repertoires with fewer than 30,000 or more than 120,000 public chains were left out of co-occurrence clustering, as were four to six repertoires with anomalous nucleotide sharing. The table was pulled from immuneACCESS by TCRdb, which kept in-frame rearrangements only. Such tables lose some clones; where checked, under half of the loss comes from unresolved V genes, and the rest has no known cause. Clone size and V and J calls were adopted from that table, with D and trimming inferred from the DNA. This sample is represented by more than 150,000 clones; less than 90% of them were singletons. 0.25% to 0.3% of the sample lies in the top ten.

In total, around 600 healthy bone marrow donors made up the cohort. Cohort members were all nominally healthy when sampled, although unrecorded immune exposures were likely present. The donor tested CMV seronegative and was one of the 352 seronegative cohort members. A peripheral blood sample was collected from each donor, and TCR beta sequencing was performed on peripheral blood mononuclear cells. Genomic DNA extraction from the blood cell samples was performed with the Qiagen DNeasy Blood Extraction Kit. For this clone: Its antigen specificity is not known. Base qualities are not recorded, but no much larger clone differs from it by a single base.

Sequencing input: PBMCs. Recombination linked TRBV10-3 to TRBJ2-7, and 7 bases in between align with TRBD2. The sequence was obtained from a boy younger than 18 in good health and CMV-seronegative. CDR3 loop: CAIRASGTYEQYF. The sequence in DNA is TGTGCCATCAGGGCTAGCGGAACCTACGAGCAGTACTTC.